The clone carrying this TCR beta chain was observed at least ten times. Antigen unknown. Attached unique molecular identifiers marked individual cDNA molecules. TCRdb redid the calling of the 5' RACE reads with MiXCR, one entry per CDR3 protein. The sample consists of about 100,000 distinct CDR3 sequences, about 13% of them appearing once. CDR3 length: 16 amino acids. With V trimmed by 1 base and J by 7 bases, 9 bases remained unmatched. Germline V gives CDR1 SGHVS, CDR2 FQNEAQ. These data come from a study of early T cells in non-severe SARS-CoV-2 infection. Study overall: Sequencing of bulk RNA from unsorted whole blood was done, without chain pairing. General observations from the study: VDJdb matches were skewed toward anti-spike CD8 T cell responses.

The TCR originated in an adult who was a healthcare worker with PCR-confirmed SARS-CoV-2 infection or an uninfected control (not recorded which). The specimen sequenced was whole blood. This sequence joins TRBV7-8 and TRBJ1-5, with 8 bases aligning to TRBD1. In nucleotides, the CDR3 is TGTGCCAGCAGCTTAGTAGTGACAGGGGTGAACCAGCCCCAGCATTTT. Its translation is CASSLVVTGVNQPQHF.